The clone carrying this TCR gamma chain was detected a few times. Its target is not known. This sample is drawn from a study of Vδ1+ human thymocytes. The template was reverse-transcribed extracted RNA. The CDR3 regions were amplified by multiplex PCR from V-gene primers to a constant-region primer. TCRdb redid clone calling on the multiplex PCR reads using CATT. Here the sample spans about 36,000 gamma-chain clones, around 21% being singletons. The CDR3 covers 18 residues. After removal of 4 bases from V and 3 bases from J, the junction contained 21 bases not matched to a gene. Germline CDR1 is EGSTGY and CDR2 is YDSYTSSV. Points from the study as a whole: Highly polyclonal TRG and TRD repertoires with Gaussian CDR3 length distributions appeared in thymus. The authors advised highly purified populations and single-cell validation.

This clonotype was sampled from a girl younger than two who had congenital heart surgery. The rearrangement links TRGV4 to TRGJ1 or TRGJ2. The material sequenced was Vdelta1+ gamma-delta thymocytes from the thymus. The subset was: FACS-sorted CD3+ TCRalphabeta- TCRVdelta1+ TCRVdelta2- thymocytes. DNA for the CDR3: TGTGCCACCTGGGACCTAGGGTCTAAAATCAATATTTATTATAAGAAACTCTTT. This translates into CATWDLGSKINIYYKKLF.